The rows below give T cell receptor beta chains drawn from one sample of a study of blood T cell repertoires in COVID-19. Generated by immunoSEQ multiplex PCR, the TCRdb table keeps only in-frame clones and is missing some. The table lists 150,000 to 200,000 clones, 80% to 85% of them singletons. Sequencing was done on a sample of PBMCs or T cells enriched from blood (not recorded which). These receptors came from a woman aged 55-69 years who had recovered from COVID-19. CDR3s include the opening cysteine and the closing phenylalanine or tryptophan. The order of the fields is J gene, clone size, D gene, V gene, CDR3 DNA, CDR3 protein. A D gene is named only where the DNA matches it firmly. Size values are once, few and many counts, or a class for expanded clones, and some rows have none.

>TRBJ1-5|.|.|TRBV2
TGTGCCAGCAAAGGGGGGAGGGGCAATCAGCCCCAGCATTTT
CASKGGRGNQPQHF
>TRBJ1-1|.|TRBD1|TRBV6-2/TRBV6-3
TGTGCCAGCAGTTACCGCCGAGGACAGGGCAAAAGGTTCCTGAACACTGAAGCTTTCTTT
CASSYRRGQGKRFLNTEAFF
>TRBJ1-2|.|TRBD1|TRBV4-1
TGCGCCAGCAGCCCCAGACAGGGGGTAGGGGGCTACACCTTC
CASSPRQGVGGYTF
>TRBJ1-3|.|TRBD1|TRBV6-1
TGTGCCAGCAGTGGTCTGACAGGGGGAACTGGAAACACCATATATTTT
CASSGLTGGTGNTIYF
>TRBJ2-7|.|.|TRBV20-1
TGCAGTGCTAGTCGGGAGCGGACACTGGGGCAGTACTTC
CSASRERTLGQYF
>TRBJ1-6|.|TRBD1|TRBV5-1
TGCGCCAGCAGCTTAACGGACAGGGATTCACCCCTCCACTTT
CASSLTDRDSPLHF
>TRBJ2-7|once|TRBD1|TRBV3-1/TRBV3-2
TGTGCCAGCAGCCAAGATGTCAGAAGGGACAGGGGGGGCTACGAGCAGTACTTC
CASSQDVRRDRGGYEQYF
>TRBJ2-7|.|TRBD2|TRBV3-1/TRBV3-2
TGTGCCAGCAGCCAAGCGTCTAGCGGGAGCTGGTACGAGCAGTACTTC
CASSQASSGSWYEQYF
>TRBJ1-4|once|.|TRBV7-9
TGTGCCAGCAGCTTAGTGGGGGGAACTAATGAAAAACTGTTTTTT
CASSLVGGTNEKLFF
>TRBJ1-2|.|.|TRBV29-1
TGCAGCGTTGGAGGTACAGGTGGTTATGGCTACACCTTC
CSVGGTGGYGYTF
>TRBJ1-1|once|.|TRBV20-1
TGCAGTGCTAGCAGGGACACTGAAGCTTTCTTT
CSASRDTEAFF
>TRBJ2-5|.|TRBD2|TRBV9
TGTGCCAGCAGCGTAGCAACCGGGCGGGGGCAAGAGACCCAGTACTTC
CASSVATGRGQETQYF
>TRBJ2-5|.|TRBD2|TRBV28
TGTGCCAGCAGCCCCCGGCTAGCGGGAGTGGAGACCCAGTACTTC
CASSPRLAGVETQYF
>TRBJ2-7|.|.|TRBV10-1
TGCGCCAGCAGTAGCAGAGCCGGAGGCGAGCAGTACTTC
CASSSRAGGEQYF
>TRBJ2-1|.|.|TRBV11-2
TGTGCCAGCAGCTTAGATCTGGGGGCGTACAATGAGCAGTTCTTC
CASSLDLGAYNEQFF
>TRBJ1-2|.|TRBD1|TRBV2
TGTGCCAGCATCGAGGACAGGAACTATGGCTACACCTTC
CASIEDRNYGYTF
>TRBJ2-5|.|.|TRBV11-2
TGTGCCAGCAGCTTAGGGCCCGAGACCCAGTACTTC
CASSLGPETQYF
>TRBJ1-2|.|TRBD1|TRBV24-1
TGTGCCACCAGTGATCTTTTCCGGGACAGGACCTATGGCTACACCTTC
CATSDLFRDRTYGYTF
>TRBJ2-7|once|.|TRBV4-2
TGTGCCAGCAGCCAAGATTTGGGCCGATACGAGCAGTACTTC
CASSQDLGRYEQYF
>TRBJ2-7|many|TRBD2|TRBV7-2
TGTGCCAGCAGCTTCACTAGCGTGGGGGAGCAGTACTTC
CASSFTSVGEQYF
>TRBJ2-2|few|TRBD2|TRBV11-2
TGTGCCAGCAGCTCGACTAGCGGGAGTGGATCAGGGGAGCTGTTTTTT
CASSSTSGSGSGELFF
>TRBJ1-2|.|TRBD1|TRBV28
TGTGCCAGCAGTCCTCCGGGACAGGGGACATCCTATGGCTACACCTTC
CASSPPGQGTSYGYTF
>TRBJ1-2|.|TRBD1|TRBV24-1
TGTGCCACCAGTGATTTCGACAGGGGGAGTTATGGCTACACCTTC
CATSDFDRGSYGYTF
>TRBJ2-1|.|TRBD2|TRBV2
TGTGCCAGCAGTCCTCCCAGACTAGCGGGAGCTGGTGAGCAGTTCTTC
CASSPPRLAGAGEQFF
>TRBJ1-1|once|.|TRBV7-8
TGTGCCAGCAGGCGTTCGTCGGGGGGCCTCTACACTGAAGCTTTCTTT
CASRRSSGGLYTEAFF
>TRBJ1-6|.|.|TRBV24-1
TGTGCCACCAGTGTGGGGCAAGGGTCCAGGTCACCCCTCCACTTT
CATSVGQGSRSPLHF
>TRBJ1-1|.|.|TRBV18
TGTGCCAGCTCACCGAAAGGGGGCACTGAAGCTTTCTTT
CASSPKGGTEAFF
>TRBJ1-1|.|TRBD1|TRBV11-2
TGTGCCAGCAGCTTAGCGAGGGGGCAGGGGACTGAAGCTTTCTTT
CASSLARGQGTEAFF
>TRBJ2-1|.|.|TRBV20-1
TGCAGTGCTTACAGGGTTAGTGAGCAGTTCTTC
CSAYRVSEQFF
>TRBJ1-4|.|.|TRBV2
TGTGCCAGCGGCAGGGGCGTAACTAATGAAAAACTGTTTTTT
CASGRGVTNEKLFF
>TRBJ2-7|.|.|TRBV28
TGTGCCAGCAGGGGGACTTTGGGAGACGAGCAGTACTTC
CASRGTLGDEQYF
>TRBJ2-5|.|TRBD2|TRBV24-1
TGTGCCACCAGTGATCCGACCGGACTAGCGGGAGGGGGGGATGAGACCCAGTACTTC
CATSDPTGLAGGGDETQYF
>TRBJ2-3|.|TRBD2|TRBV7-3
TGTGCCAGCAGCCCAGGGCCCAGCGGGGGAACAGATACGCAGTATTTT
CASSPGPSGGTDTQYF
>TRBJ1-6|.|.|TRBV27
TGTGCCAGCAGCCTACAGCTCTCCTATAATTCACCCCTCCACTTT
CASSLQLSYNSPLHF
>TRBJ1-2|.|.|TRBV2
TGTGCCAGCAGTGAAGACCGCGGAGTAGTCTATGGCTACACCTTC
CASSEDRGVVYGYTF
>TRBJ2-2|.|TRBD2|TRBV6-1
TGTGCCAGCAGTGAAGTCAAGTGGGGAGGGAGGGGCACCGGGGAGCTGTTTTTT
CASSEVKWGGRGTGELFF
>TRBJ1-5|.|TRBD1|TRBV27
TGTGCCAGCAGTCCCGAGAGGGGGCCTTATAGCAATCAGCCCCAGCATTTT
CASSPERGPYSNQPQHF
>TRBJ2-3|.|.|TRBV2
TGTGCCAGCAGTAGGTGGCCAGGGAACACAGATACGCAGTATTTT
CASSRWPGNTDTQYF
>TRBJ2-1|once|TRBD2|TRBV18
TGTGCCAGCTCACTGGGGACTAGCGGGGGCAATGAGCAGTTCTTC
CASSLGTSGGNEQFF
>TRBJ2-7|.|.|TRBV19
TGTGCCAGTAGTATCCGGACAAGTAGCTCCTACGAGCAGTACTTC
CASSIRTSSSYEQYF
>TRBJ2-5|.|.|TRBV6-5
TGTGCCAGCACTACAGGGACAAAGACCCAGTACTTC
CASTTGTKTQYF
>TRBJ1-2|.|.|TRBV5-6
TGTGCCAGCAGCCACAGGGTAATCTATGGCTACACCTTC
CASSHRVIYGYTF
>TRBJ1-2|.|.|TRBV7-9
TGTGCCAGCAGCTTACCCAAGGGGGTGAACAGAGAGACGTACACCTTC
CASSLPKGVNRETYTF
>TRBJ2-1|.|TRBD2|TRBV5-5
TGTGCCAGCAGCCAGGGACTAGCCTACAATGAGCAGTTCTTC
CASSQGLAYNEQFF
>TRBJ2-7|.|TRBD1|TRBV27
TGTGCCAGCAGCCCCGGGACAGGGGGCTACGAGCAGTACTTC
CASSPGTGGYEQYF
>TRBJ1-2|.|TRBD1|TRBV9
TGTGCCAGCAGCGCCTACAGGGGCCTAAGTGGCTACACCTTC
CASSAYRGLSGYTF
>TRBJ2-1|.|.|TRBV12-3/TRBV12-4
TGTGCCAGCAGTTTTATTCCGGGAGAGCAGTTCTTC
CASSFIPGEQFF
>TRBJ1-4|.|TRBD1|TRBV5-1
TGCGCCAGCAGCGTCGGACAGGGTAATGAAAAACTGTTTTTT
CASSVGQGNEKLFF
>TRBJ2-1|.|TRBD2|TRBV10-1
TGCGCCAGCAGTGAACTGCCGGGACTAGCGGGGGACAATGAGCAGTTCTTC
CASSELPGLAGDNEQFF
>TRBJ2-7|.|TRBD1|TRBV10-2
TGCGCCAGCAGTGAGAACAGGGGGCCTGGGGAGCAGTACTTC
CASSENRGPGEQYF
>TRBJ2-7|few|TRBD2|TRBV10-3
TGTGCCATCAGTGGGCTAGCGGAAGCCTACGAGCAGTACTTC
CAISGLAEAYEQYF
>TRBJ1-2|.|.|TRBV12-3/TRBV12-4
TGTGCCAGCAGTCGACCCGGAGGGTATGGCTACACCTTC
CASSRPGGYGYTF
>TRBJ2-3|.|TRBD2|TRBV4-1
TGCGCCAGCAGCCAAAGGCTAGCGGGAGGGGGTGATACGCAGTATTTT
CASSQRLAGGGDTQYF
>TRBJ2-2|.|TRBD1|TRBV5-1
TGCGCCAGCAGCAAGATCGCGACAGGGGGCACCGGGGAGCTGTTTTTT
CASSKIATGGTGELFF
>TRBJ2-1|.|TRBD2|TRBV11-3
TGTGCCAGCAGCTCAGGACTAGCGGGGGGTTTTGAGCAGTTCTTC
CASSSGLAGGFEQFF
>TRBJ2-5|.|TRBD1|TRBV5-1
TGCGCCAGCAGCGATCAGGGGGCGGAGGAGACCCAGTACTTC
CASSDQGAEETQYF
>TRBJ2-7|.|TRBD2|TRBV9
TGTGCCAGCAGCGTAGACGGGGGGGTAGGCTACGAGCAGTACTTC
CASSVDGGVGYEQYF
>TRBJ2-3|once|.|TRBV29-1
TGCAGCGTCTGGGTCGGGAACACAGATACGCAGTATTTT
CSVWVGNTDTQYF
>TRBJ2-3|once|.|TRBV20-1
TGCAGTGCTAGTAAAGCTGCAGATACGCAGTATTTT
CSASKAADTQYF
>TRBJ1-5|once|.|TRBV9
TGTGCCAGCAGCGTAGGAGGTTATAGCAATCAGCCCCAGCATTTT
CASSVGGYSNQPQHF